One sample yielded the 13 T cell receptor beta chains listed below, sequenced in a study of beta chain features in type 1 diabetes. Of the isolated RNA, all was reverse transcribed, and so the sequenced material was expressed TCRB transcripts. Sequencing was performed with immunoSEQ multiplex PCR; in TCRdb, only in-frame clones are kept and a portion is missing. Here the sample spans 130,000 to 150,000 clones, about 44% being singletons. Source material: Tregs from blood. These receptors all come from a young man in good health.

This rearrangement joins TRBV30 to TRBJ1-2, with D possibly being TRBD1 (6 bases). The CDR3 length is 13 residues. CDR1 and CDR2 (germline): GTSNPN, SVGIG (reference sequence). Deletions cut 3 bases from V and 4 bases from J, with 12 bases between. CDR3 region: CAWRATGTYGYTF. In DNA form, the CDR3 reads TGTGCCTGGAGAGCTACAGGGACCTATGGCTACACCTTC.

This clone was seen a few times. CDR3 DNA: TGTGCCAGCAGCTTAGCGCAGGGGTTGGGGTATGGCTACACCTTC. Translating it yields CASSLAQGLGYGYTF. This chain links TRBV7-2 with TRBJ1-2, with a tentative D call TRBD1 (6 bases). The CDR3 totals 15 residues. V lost 0 bases and J 5 bases, leaving 13 bases between the germline ends. CDR1 and CDR2 from the germline V gene are SGHTA and FQGNSA.

This clone occurred a few times. The gene calls are TRBV5-1 and TRBJ2-5; 9 nucleotides line up with TRBD2. The DNA end lines up better with TRBJ2-7; the J call may be wrong. From germline, CDR1 is SGHRS and CDR2 YFSETQ. This CDR3 contains 16 residues. This chain's CDR3 is CASSMNLAGWRYEQYF. In DNA, the CDR3 is TGCGCCAGCAGCATGAACCTAGCGGGATGGCGGTACGAGCAGTACTTC.

This clone was observed a handful of times. CDR3 loop: CASQQITFSGANVLTF. DNA of the CDR3: TGTGCCAGCCAACAAATAACCTTCTCTGGGGCCAACGTCCTGACTTTC. This sequence joins TRBV19 and TRBJ2-6, with D unresolved. The CDR3 covers 16 residues. Germline V lookup: CDR1 LNHDA, CDR2 SQIVND (reference sequence). Trimming shortened V by 9 bases and J by 0 bases, and 15 bases separated the two germline ends. The full variable domain, completed using reference TRBV19 and TRBJ2-6, is DGGITQSPKYLFRKEGQNVTLSCEQNLNHDAMYWYRQDPGQGLRLIYYSQIVNDFQKGDIAEGYSVSREKKESFPLTVTSAQKNPTAFYLCASQQITFSGANVLTFGAGSRLTVL.

The chain carries TRBV25-1 and TRBJ1-1, with D perhaps matching TRBD1 (6 bases). This CDR3 region has 14 residues. V lost 4 bases, J lost 3 bases, and 12 bases lay in between. Germline CDR1 reads MGHDK; CDR2 reads SYGVNS. CDR3 loop: CASSGPGGHTEAFF. DNA of the CDR3: TGTGCCAGCAGTGGGCCGGGGGGCCACACTGAAGCTTTCTTT.

Of note for this clone: Other DNA sequences in this sample translate to the same CDR3. The chain couples TRBV30 to TRBJ2-7; D unresolved. The ends were cut back, 2 bases at V and 3 bases at J, with 5 bases in the middle. There are 11 residues in the CDR3. CDR1 and CDR2 (germline): GTSNPN, SVGIG (reference sequence). The CDR3: CAWSTGYEQYF. DNA of the CDR3: TGTGCCTGGAGTACGGGCTACGAGCAGTACTTC.

This chain joins TRBV5-8 and TRBJ2-5; D gene unclear. CDR3 length equals 11 residues. From germline, CDR1 is SGHTS and CDR2 YDEGEE. Trimming took 4 bases from V and 4 from J, leaving 5 bases between them. CDR3 nucleotides: TGTGCCAGCAGCATGCGAGAGACCCAGTACTTC. The encoded protein is CASSMRETQYF.

The chain couples TRBV20-1 to TRBJ1-2, with no clear D. The CDR3 loop spans 10 amino acids. Germline values: CDR1 DFQATT, CDR2 SNEGSKA (reference sequence). The CDR3 protein is CVTVDYGYTF. The CDR3 coding sequence is TGCGTTACAGTGGACTATGGCTACACCTTC.

This clone has a handful of counts. The rearrangement uses TRBV5-5 and TRBJ1-4, with D possibly being TRBD1 (5 bases). This CDR3 spans 14 amino acids. V was cut by 1 base and J by 10 bases, with 14 bases left in between. The germline V gene encodes CDR1 SGHKS and CDR2 YYEKEE (reference sequence). The DNA for the CDR3 is TGTGCCAGCAGCTTGCAGGACAAATCCGGAAAACTGTTTTTT. As protein: CASSLQDKSGKLFF. The entire variable domain, with the rest obtained from reference TRBV5-5 and TRBJ1-4, is as follows: DAGVTQSPTHLIKTRGQQVTLRCSPISGHKSVSWYQQVLGQGPQFIFQYYEKEERGRGNFPDRFSARQFPNYSSELNVNALLLGDSALYLCASSLQDKSGKLFFGSGTQLSVL.

This chain uses TRBV28 with TRBJ2-4, with TRBD2 matching over 8 bases. The CDR3 loop spans 13 amino acids. Unmatched junction bases numbered 4, after V lost 3 bases and J lost 9 bases. From germline, CDR1 is MDHEN and CDR2 SYDVKM. CDR3 in DNA: TGTGCCAGCAGTTTCGGCGGGAGGTTCATTCAGTACTTC. The encoded protein is CASSFGGRFIQYF.

This clone came up a few times. This sample also contains other DNA sequences that code for the same CDR3. The rearrangement uses TRBV19 and TRBJ1-6, with D hard to call. With 1 base removed from V and 8 bases from J, the gap between germline ends came to 3 bases. Germline CDR1 reads LNHDA; CDR2 reads SQIVND (reference sequence). There are 12 residues in the CDR3. CDR3: CASSIADSPLHF. CDR3 nucleotides: TGTGCCAGTAGTATAGCGGATTCACCCCTCCACTTT.

This clone was counted only a few times. V is TRBV29-1 and J is TRBJ2-1; 7 nucleotides agree with TRBD2. CDR1 and CDR2 (germline): SQVTM, ANQGSEA. This CDR3 spans 11 amino acids. V was pared by 7 bases and J by 16 bases, with 13 bases of the junction left unmatched. The CDR3 coding sequence is TGCAGCGCTGGGTTGGAGGGACTATTTTTCTTC. It codes for CSAGLEGLFFF.

The V gene is TRBV15, the J gene TRBJ2-2; D possibly corresponds to TRBD1 (6 bases). The ends were cut back, 6 bases at V and 7 bases at J, with 15 bases in the middle. CDR1 LNHNV and CDR2 YYDKDF come from the germline V gene (reference sequence). This CDR3 is 14 amino acids long. The DNA for the CDR3 is TGTGCCACCAGGAGGGCAGGGGTGAGCGGGGAGCTGTTTTTT. This translates into CATRRAGVSGELFF.